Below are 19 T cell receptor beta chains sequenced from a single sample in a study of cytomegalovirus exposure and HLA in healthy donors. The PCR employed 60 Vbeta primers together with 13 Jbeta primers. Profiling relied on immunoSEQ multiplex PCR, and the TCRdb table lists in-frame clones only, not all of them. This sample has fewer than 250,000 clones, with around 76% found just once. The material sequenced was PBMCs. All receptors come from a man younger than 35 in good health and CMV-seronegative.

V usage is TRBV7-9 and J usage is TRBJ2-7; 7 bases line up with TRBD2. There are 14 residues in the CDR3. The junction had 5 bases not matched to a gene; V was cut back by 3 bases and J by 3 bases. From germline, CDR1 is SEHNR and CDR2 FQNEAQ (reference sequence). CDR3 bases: TGTGCCAGCAGCTTGAGTGGCGGGAGCTACGAGCAGTACTTC. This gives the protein CASSLSGGSYEQYF.

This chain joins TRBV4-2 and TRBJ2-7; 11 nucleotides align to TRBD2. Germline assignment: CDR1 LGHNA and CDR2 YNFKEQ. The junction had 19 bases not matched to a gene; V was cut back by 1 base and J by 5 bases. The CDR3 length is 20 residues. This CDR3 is CASSQAPWIGSGRAGDEQYF. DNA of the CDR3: TGTGCCAGCAGCCAAGCCCCATGGATTGGTAGCGGGAGGGCCGGGGACGAGCAGTACTTC.

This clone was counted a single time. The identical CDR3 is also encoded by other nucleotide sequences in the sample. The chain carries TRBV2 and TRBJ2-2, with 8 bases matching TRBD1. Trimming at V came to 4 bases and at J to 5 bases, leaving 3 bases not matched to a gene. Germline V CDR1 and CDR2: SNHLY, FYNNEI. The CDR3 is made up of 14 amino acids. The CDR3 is CASSGQGRTGELFF. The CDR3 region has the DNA TGTGCCAGCAGTGGACAGGGGAGAACCGGGGAGCTGTTTTTT.

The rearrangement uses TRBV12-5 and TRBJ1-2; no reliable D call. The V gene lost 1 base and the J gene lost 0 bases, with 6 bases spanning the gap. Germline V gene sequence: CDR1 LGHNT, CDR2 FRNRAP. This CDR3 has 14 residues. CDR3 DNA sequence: TGTGCTAGTGGTTTGGGGGGAGCTAACTATGGCTACACCTTC. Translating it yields CASGLGGANYGYTF. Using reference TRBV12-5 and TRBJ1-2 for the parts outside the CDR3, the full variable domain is DARVTQTPRHKVTEMGQEVTMRCQPILGHNTVFWYRQTMMQGLELLAYFRNRAPLDDSGMPKDRFSAEMPDATLATLKIQPSEPRDSAVYFCASGLGGANYGYTFGSGTRLTVV.

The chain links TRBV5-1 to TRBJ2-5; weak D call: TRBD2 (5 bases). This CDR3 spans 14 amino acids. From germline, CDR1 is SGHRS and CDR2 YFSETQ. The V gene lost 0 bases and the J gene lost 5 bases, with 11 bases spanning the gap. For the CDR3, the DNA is TGCGCCAGCAGCTTGGCGGTTGGGAGTGAGACCCAGTACTTC. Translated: CASSLAVGSETQYF.

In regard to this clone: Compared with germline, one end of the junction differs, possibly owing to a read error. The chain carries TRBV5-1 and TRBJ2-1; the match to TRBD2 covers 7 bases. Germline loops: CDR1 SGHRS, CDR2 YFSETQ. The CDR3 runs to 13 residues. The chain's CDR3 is CASSLDVPGGQFF. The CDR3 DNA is TGCGCCAGCAGTTTGGACGTCCCGGGGGGGCAGTTCTTC.

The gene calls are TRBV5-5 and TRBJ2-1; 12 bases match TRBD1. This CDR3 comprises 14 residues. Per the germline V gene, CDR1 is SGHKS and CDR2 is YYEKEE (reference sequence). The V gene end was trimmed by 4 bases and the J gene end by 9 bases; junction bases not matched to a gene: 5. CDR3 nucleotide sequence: TGTGCCAGCAGCCCGGGGACAGGGGGCATTGAGCAGTTCTTC. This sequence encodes CASSPGTGGIEQFF.

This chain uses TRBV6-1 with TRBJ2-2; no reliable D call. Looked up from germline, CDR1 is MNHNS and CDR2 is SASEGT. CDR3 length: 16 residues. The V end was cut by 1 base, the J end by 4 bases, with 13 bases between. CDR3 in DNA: TGTGCCAGCAGTGAAGATATTTCTAGATCCACCGGGGAGCTGTTTTTT. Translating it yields CASSEDISRSTGELFF.

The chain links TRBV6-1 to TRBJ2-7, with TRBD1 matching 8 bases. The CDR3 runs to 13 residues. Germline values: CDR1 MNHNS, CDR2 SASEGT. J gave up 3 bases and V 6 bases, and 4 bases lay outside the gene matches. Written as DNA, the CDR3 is TGTGCCAGCAGGACAGGGGCAGTCTACGAGCAGTACTTC. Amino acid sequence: CASRTGAVYEQYF.

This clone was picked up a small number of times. The CDR3 reads CASSVVGTQNTEAFF. The CDR3 coding sequence is TGTGCCAGCAGCGTAGTAGGGACACAAAACACTGAAGCTTTCTTT. The genes are TRBV9 and TRBJ1-1; possibly TRBD1 for D (6 bases). Germline V gives CDR1 SGDLS, CDR2 YYNGEE. Trimming stripped 0 bases from V and 2 bases from J, with 11 bases between. The CDR3 extends over 15 amino acids.

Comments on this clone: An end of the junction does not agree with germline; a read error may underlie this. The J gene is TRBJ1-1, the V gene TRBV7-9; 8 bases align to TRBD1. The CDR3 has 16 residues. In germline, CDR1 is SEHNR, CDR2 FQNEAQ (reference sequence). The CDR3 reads CSSSPGQGGMNTEAFF. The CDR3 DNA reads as TGTTCCAGCAGCCCTGGACAGGGAGGAATGAACACTGAAGCTTTCTTT. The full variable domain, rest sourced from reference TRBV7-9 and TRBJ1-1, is DTGVSQNPRHKITKRGQNVTFRCDPISEHNRLYWYRQTLGQGPEFLTYFQNEAQLEKSRLLSDRFSAERPKGSFSTLEIQRTEQGDSAMYLCSSSPGQGGMNTEAFFGQGTRLTVV.

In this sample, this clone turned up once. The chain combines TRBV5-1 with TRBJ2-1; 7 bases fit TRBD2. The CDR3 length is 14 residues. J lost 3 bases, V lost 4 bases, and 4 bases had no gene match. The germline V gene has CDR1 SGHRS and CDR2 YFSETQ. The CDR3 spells CASSQGLVYNEQFF. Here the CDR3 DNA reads TGCGCCAGCAGCCAAGGACTAGTCTACAATGAGCAGTTCTTC.

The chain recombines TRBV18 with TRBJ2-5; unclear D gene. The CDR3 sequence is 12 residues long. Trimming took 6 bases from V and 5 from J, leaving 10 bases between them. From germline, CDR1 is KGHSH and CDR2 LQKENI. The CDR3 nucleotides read TGTGCCAGCTCCCCGAACGCGGAGACCCAGTACTTC. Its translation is CASSPNAETQYF. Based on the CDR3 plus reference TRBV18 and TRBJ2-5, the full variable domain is NAGVMQNPRHLVRRRGQEARLRCSPMKGHSHVYWYRQLPEEGLKFMVYLQKENIIDESGMPKERFSAEFPKEGPSILRIQQVVRGDSAAYFCASSPNAETQYFGPGTRLLVL.

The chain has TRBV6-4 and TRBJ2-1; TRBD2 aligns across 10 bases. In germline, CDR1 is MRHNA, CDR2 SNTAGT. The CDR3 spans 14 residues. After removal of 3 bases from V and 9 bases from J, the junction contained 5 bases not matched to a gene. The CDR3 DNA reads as TGTGCCAGCAGTGAAACTAGCGGGAAAATTGAGCAGTTCTTC. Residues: CASSETSGKIEQFF.

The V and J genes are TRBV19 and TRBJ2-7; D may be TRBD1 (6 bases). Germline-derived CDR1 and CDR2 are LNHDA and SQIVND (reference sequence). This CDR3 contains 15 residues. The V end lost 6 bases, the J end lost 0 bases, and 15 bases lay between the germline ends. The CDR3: CASSAGAVGSYEQYF. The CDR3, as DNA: TGTGCCAGTAGCGCAGGGGCGGTGGGCTCCTACGAGCAGTACTTC.

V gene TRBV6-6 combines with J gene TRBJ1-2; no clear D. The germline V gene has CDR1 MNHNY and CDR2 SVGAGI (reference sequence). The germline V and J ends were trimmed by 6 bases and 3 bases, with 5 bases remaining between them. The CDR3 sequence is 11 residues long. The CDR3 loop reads CASSPDYGYTF. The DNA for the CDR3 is TGTGCCAGCAGCCCAGACTATGGCTACACCTTC.

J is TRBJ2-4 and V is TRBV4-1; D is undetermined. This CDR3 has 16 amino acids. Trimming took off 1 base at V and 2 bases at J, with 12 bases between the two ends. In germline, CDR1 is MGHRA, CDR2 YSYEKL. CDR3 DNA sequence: TGCGCCAGCAGCCAAGGGAGAGAACAACCCAAAAACATTCAGTACTTC. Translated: CASSQGREQPKNIQYF.

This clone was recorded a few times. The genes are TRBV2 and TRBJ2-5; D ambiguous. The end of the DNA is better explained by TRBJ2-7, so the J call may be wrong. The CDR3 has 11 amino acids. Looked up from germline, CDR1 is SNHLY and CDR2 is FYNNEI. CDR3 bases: TGTGCCAGCAGCGCCTCCTACGAGCAGTACTTC. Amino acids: CASSASYEQYF.

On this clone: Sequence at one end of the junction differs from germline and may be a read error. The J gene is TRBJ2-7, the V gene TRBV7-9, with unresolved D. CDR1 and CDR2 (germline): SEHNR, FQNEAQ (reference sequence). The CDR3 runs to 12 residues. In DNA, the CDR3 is TGTTCCAGCAGCAATGACAACAGCGAGCAGTACTTC. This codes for CSSSNDNSEQYF. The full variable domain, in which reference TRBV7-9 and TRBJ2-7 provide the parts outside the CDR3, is DTGVSQNPRHKITKRGQNVTFRCDPISEHNRLYWYRQTLGQGPEFLTYFQNEAQLEKSRLLSDRFSAERPKGSFSTLEIQRTEQGDSAMYLCSSSNDNSEQYFGPGTRLTVT.